One sample yielded the 7 T cell receptor beta chains listed below, sequenced in a study of PD-1 blockade in mismatch repair-deficient tumors. The table came from immunoSEQ multiplex PCR; TCRdb's copy has only in-frame clones and leaves some out. Of roughly 120,000 clones in the sample, around 80% were seen once. The sample was peripheral blood, taken roughly 60 weeks after starting pembrolizumab. All receptors come from an adult with mismatch repair-deficient cancer.

This sequence joins TRBV6-5 and TRBJ2-1; D is unresolved. Trimming shortened V by 5 bases and J by 1 base, and 9 bases separated the two germline ends. The germline gives CDR1 MNHEY, CDR2 SVGAGI. The CDR3 extends over 14 amino acids. DNA for the CDR3: TGTGCCAGCAGTGAATTAGTATCCTACAATGAGCAGTTCTTC. This encodes CASSELVSYNEQFF.

The J gene is TRBJ2-7, the V gene TRBV2, with D possibly being TRBD2 (6 bases). The CDR3 is 14 residues long. Trimming took off 4 bases at V and 2 bases at J, with 12 bases between the two ends. Germline V gene sequence: CDR1 SNHLY, CDR2 FYNNEI. For the CDR3, the DNA is TGTGCCAGCAGTGCGGAGGGAGGCCCCTACGAGCAGTACTTC. Amino acids: CASSAEGGPYEQYF.

The chain has TRBV7-3 and TRBJ1-3; no reliable D call. There are 14 residues in the CDR3. CDR1 is SGHTA, CDR2 FQGTGA, per germline. V gave up 2 bases and J gave up 2 bases, with 7 bases separating them. The CDR3 bases are TGTGCCAGCAGCTTAGAACAGACTGGAAACACCATATATTTT. Residues: CASSLEQTGNTIYF.

The chain is built from TRBV19 and TRBJ2-7; perhaps TRBD2 as D (6 bases). Germline V gives CDR1 LNHDA, CDR2 SQIVND (reference sequence). V was pared by 0 bases and J by 1 base, with 10 bases between. There are 15 residues in the CDR3. CDR3: CASSIEGGASYEQYF. The CDR3 nucleotides are TGTGCCAGTAGTATAGAGGGGGGAGCTTCCTACGAGCAGTACTTC.

The CDR3 here is CASSLVDGSDTQYF. The CDR3 nucleotides read TGTGCCAGCAGCTTAGTCGACGGCTCAGATACGCAGTATTTT. The chain employs TRBV7-9 and TRBJ2-3; D uncertain. The CDR3 consists of 14 residues. The ends were cut back, 1 base at V and 4 bases at J, with 9 bases in the middle. Germline CDR1 reads SEHNR; CDR2 reads FQNEAQ (reference sequence).

This chain uses TRBV11-3 with TRBJ1-1; the D gene is possibly TRBD1 (6 bases). The germline V and J ends were trimmed by 6 bases and 5 bases, with 16 bases remaining between them. The CDR3 is 14 amino acids. Germline V gene data show CDR1 as SGHNT and CDR2 as YENEEA. CDR3 protein: CASSKGGPGTEAFF. CDR3 in DNA: TGTGCCAGCAGTAAAGGGGGGCCGGGGACTGAAGCTTTCTTT.

The J gene is TRBJ2-5, the V gene TRBV7-9, with D perhaps being TRBD1 or TRBD2 (5 bases each). V lost 3 bases to trimming and J lost 1 base, with 6 bases between them. This CDR3 region has 13 residues. Germline V CDR1 and CDR2: SEHNR, FQNEAQ (reference sequence). The CDR3 coding sequence is TGTGCCAGCAGCTTGGGGGTCCAAGAGACCCAGTACTTC. This translates into CASSLGVQETQYF.